The present T cell receptor beta chain was sequenced within a study of blood T cell repertoires in COVID-19. V was clipped by 0 bases and J by 3 bases; unmatched bases: 8. The germline V gene encodes CDR1 LGHDT and CDR2 YNNKEL (reference sequence). The CDR3 runs 16 residues. Only in-frame clones appear in the TCRdb table, and some are missing; sequencing was by immunoSEQ multiplex PCR. This sample yields almost 25,000 clones, of which roughly four fifths are seen a single time; roughly 8.9% belongs to the top ten. The gene calls are TRBV3-1 (or the pseudogene TRBV3-2) and TRBJ2-7; TRBD2 agrees at 7 bases. The specimen sequenced was peripheral blood. This sequence was found in a human donor in a cohort sampled during active COVID-19. The CDR3 DNA sequence: TGTGCCAGCAGCCAAGATACTCCAGCGGGGAACTACGAGCAGTACTTC. Amino acids: CASSQDTPAGNYEQYF.